This TCR beta chain was recovered during a study of blood T cells in healthy people across ages. Study-level findings and limits: For the donors, CMV status was unknown and possibly confounded expanded clonotype changes. There were more naive CD4+ cells and higher diversity in long-lived donors than in aged donors. Estimated diversity across one million T cells was deemed an underestimate.

At least ten counts were recorded for this clonotype. The antigen remains undetermined. A second PCR, run for about 7 to 11 cycles, used a sample-barcoded 5' primer plus a J-beta primer mix. All cDNA molecules were each tagged by a template-switch adaptor with 12 random nucleotides. One entry per CDR3 protein results from TCRdb running MiXCR on the 5' RACE reads. The sample includes 1.5 million to 2 million distinct CDR3 sequences, around half of them seen just once. The sequencing input was blood. This sequence originates from a woman between 35 and 50 years old in good health.

The CDR3 spells CASRPGGQETQYF. The CDR3 DNA is TGTGCCTCCCGGCCAGGCGGTCAAGAGACCCAGTACTTC. The chain joins TRBV28 to TRBJ2-5; D gene uncertain. CDR1 MDHEN and CDR2 SYDVKM come from the germline V gene. This CDR3 has 13 amino acids. V was pared by 11 bases and J by 2 bases, with 15 bases between.